This TCR beta chain was profiled in a study of T cell responses to AZD1222 COVID-19 vaccine. CDR1 is SGHAT and CDR2 is FQNNGV in the germline V gene. J was trimmed by 3 bases and V by 6 bases; bases with no gene match: 4. The CDR3 runs 14 residues. Sequenced by immunoSEQ multiplex PCR; TCRdb stores in-frame clones only, minus some. The sample has hundreds of thousands of clones; 90% to 95% are singletons. Study-level findings and limits: Among spike-specific TCRs, nearly half reportedly target unmutated variant regions. Mostly white British, mostly female donors; authors suggested clonal diversity may be underestimated.

This clone was recorded at least ten times. The antigen is not known. V usage is TRBV11-2 and J usage is TRBJ2-1; TRBD2 aligns across 8 bases. Sequenced material: peripheral blood, taken 28 days after the second AZD1222 dose. The TCR was taken from an adult who received the AZD1222 COVID-19 vaccine. The CDR3, as DNA: TGTGCCAGCAGGCGGGCGGGGGGCTACAATGAGCAGTTCTTC. Protein product: CASRRAGGYNEQFF.